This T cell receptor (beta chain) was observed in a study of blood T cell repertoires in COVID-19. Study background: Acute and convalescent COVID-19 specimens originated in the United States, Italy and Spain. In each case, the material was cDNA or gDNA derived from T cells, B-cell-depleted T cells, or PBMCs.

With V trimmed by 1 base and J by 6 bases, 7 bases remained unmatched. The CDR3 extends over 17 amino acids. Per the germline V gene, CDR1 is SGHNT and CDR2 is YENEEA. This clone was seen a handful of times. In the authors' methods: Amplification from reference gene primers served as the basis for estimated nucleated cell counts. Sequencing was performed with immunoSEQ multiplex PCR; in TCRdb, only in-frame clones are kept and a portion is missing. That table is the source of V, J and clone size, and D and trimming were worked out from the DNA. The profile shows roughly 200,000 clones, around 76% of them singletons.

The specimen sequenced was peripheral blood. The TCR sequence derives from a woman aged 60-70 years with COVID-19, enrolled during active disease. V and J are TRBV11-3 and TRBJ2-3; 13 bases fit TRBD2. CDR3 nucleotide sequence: TGTGCCAGCAGCTTAGGTGTGACTAGCGGGGGGTTTGATACGCAGTATTTT. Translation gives CASSLGVTSGGFDTQYF.